Listed below are T cell receptor beta chains from one sample, sequenced in a study of T-cell memory formation after mild COVID-19. Each CDR3 protein is one row after TCRdb ran MiXCR on the 5' RACE reads. The table has around 500,000 distinct CDR3 sequences, roughly 18% seen once; the top ten hold around an eighth. What was sequenced was PBMCs or a T cell subset sorted from them (not recorded which). These receptors were collected from an adult woman who had mild COVID-19 (a few samples of this study predate the infection). Cell type and time point are not known. The CDR3 runs from the conserved cysteine through the conserved F or W. D genes are given only for firm matches. The listing skips clone size in some rows; elsewhere it reads once, few, many or a size class.

v_gene	len	j_gene	d_gene	abundance	CDR3nt	CDR3aa
TRBV9	10	TRBJ2-7	-	many	TGTGCCAGCAGCCCTCTGGAGCAGTACTTC	CASSPLEQYF
TRBV11-1	16	TRBJ2-7	TRBD2	-	TGTGCCAGCAGCATAACGACTAGCGGGCTCTCCTACGAGCAGTACTTC	CASSITTSGLSYEQYF
TRBV5-1	16	TRBJ2-1	TRBD2	-	TGCGCCAGCAGCTTGGTGACTAGCGGGGGGCCTGGGGAGCAGTTCTTC	CASSLVTSGGPGEQFF
TRBV27	12	TRBJ2-7	-	few	TGTGCCAGCAGTCCCTCAGGACTACAGCAGTACTTC	CASSPSGLQQYF
TRBV20-1	15	TRBJ2-7	-	few	TGCAGTGCTAGAGTCCCCGGGTCGGATTCCTACGAGCAGTACTTC	CSARVPGSDSYEQYF
TRBV4-3	13	TRBJ1-1	TRBD1	few	TGCGCCAGCAGCCAAGAACAGGGGGCTGAAGCTTTCTTT	CASSQEQGAEAFF
TRBV10-3	13	TRBJ2-3	-	-	TGTGCCATCAGTGTCGCAGGGACAGATACGCAGTATTTT	CAISVAGTDTQYF
TRBV6-5	13	TRBJ1-5	-	few	TGTGCCAGCAGTTATGAACGAAATCAGCCCCAGCATTTT	CASSYERNQPQHF
TRBV12-3/TRBV12-4	16	TRBJ1-1	TRBD1	many	TGTGCCAGCAGTTGGGGGGACAGGGGGCGCGGTACTGAAGCTTTCTTT	CASSWGDRGRGTEAFF
TRBV5-1	15	TRBJ2-3	-	-	TGCGCCAGCAGCTTGTTGATAGTCGGCACAGATACGCAGTATTTT	CASSLLIVGTDTQYF
TRBV12-3/TRBV12-4	14	TRBJ1-5	-	-	TGTGCCAGCAGTTTGGCACAGTGGGATCAGCCCCAGCATTTT	CASSLAQWDQPQHF
TRBV9	15	TRBJ2-7	-	-	TGTGCCAGCAGCGCTGACGGGACGCCTACCTACGAGCAGTACTTC	CASSADGTPTYEQYF
TRBV24-1	13	TRBJ1-2	-	few	TGTGCCACCAGTGATCCCTCTAACTATGGCTACACCTTC	CATSDPSNYGYTF
TRBV7-6	18	TRBJ2-6	-	few	TGTGCCAGCAGCTTAGCGGGCAGAGCTCTCTCTGGGGCCAACGTCCTGACTTTC	CASSLAGRALSGANVLTF
TRBV28	19	TRBJ2-3	TRBD2	few	TGTGCCAGCAGTTTGCTGGGTAGCGGGGGGCCGAGGGGCACAGATACGCAGTATTTT	CASSLLGSGGPRGTDTQYF
TRBV7-2	18	TRBJ2-1	TRBD2	-	TGTGCCAGCAGACCATCCGGGACTAGCGGGAGCTTATACAATGAGCAGTTCTTC	CASRPSGTSGSLYNEQFF
TRBV7-2	17	TRBJ1-5	-	few	TGTGCCAGCAGCCCGGGAGGTCAGGGTGGGCGTCGGCAGCCCCAGCATTTT	CASSPGGQGGRRQPQHF
TRBV11-2	18	TRBJ1-2	-	few	TGTGCCAGCAGATCCGGGCTTGGCAGCGGAAATATATGGAGGGGCTACACCTTC	CASRSGLGSGNIWRGYTF
TRBV5-1	14	TRBJ2-3	-	-	TGCGCCAGCAGTTTGGATGCGACCGATAATACGCAGTATTTT	CASSLDATDNTQYF
TRBV7-9	12	TRBJ2-3	-	-	TGTGCCAGCAGACGTGGGGGAGATACGCAGTATTTT	CASRRGGDTQYF
TRBV4-2	17	TRBJ2-5	TRBD2	-	TGTGCCAGCAGCCAAGAGCCGGGACTAGCGGGAGATGAGACCCAGTACTTC	CASSQEPGLAGDETQYF
TRBV20-1	12	TRBJ1-1	-	-	TGCAGTGCTAGAGACGGTCGAGTTCCGTCTTTCTTT	CSARDGRVPSFF